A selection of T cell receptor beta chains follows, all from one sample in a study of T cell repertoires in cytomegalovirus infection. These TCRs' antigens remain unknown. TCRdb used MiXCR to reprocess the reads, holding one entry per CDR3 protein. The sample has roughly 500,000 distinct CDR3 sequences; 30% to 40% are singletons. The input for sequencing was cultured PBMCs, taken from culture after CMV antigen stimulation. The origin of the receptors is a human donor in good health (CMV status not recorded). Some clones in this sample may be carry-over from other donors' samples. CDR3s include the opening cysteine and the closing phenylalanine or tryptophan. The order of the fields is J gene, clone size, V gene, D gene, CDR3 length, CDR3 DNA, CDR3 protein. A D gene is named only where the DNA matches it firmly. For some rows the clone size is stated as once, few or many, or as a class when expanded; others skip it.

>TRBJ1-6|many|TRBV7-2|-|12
TGTGCCAGCAGCTTATCTTATTCACCCCTCCACTTT
CASSLSYSPLHF
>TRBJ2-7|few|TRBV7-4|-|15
TGTGCCAGCAGCCCCAGGGAGGCCTTGTCCTACGAGCAGTACTTC
CASSPREALSYEQYF
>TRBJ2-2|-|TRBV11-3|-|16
TGTGCCAGCAGCTTAGTAGTCGGGAGAGACACCGGGGAGCTGTTTTTT
CASSLVVGRDTGELFF
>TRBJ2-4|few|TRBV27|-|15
TGTGCCAGCAGTCGGGGCGGGGTAGCCAAAAACATTCAGTACTTC
CASSRGGVAKNIQYF
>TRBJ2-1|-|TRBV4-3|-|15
TGCGCCAGCAGCCAAGATACCTCGTTTGTGACTGAGCAGTTCTTC
CASSQDTSFVTEQFF
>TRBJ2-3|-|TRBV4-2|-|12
TGTGCCAGCAGCCAATCGGTGGATACGCAGTATTTT
CASSQSVDTQYF
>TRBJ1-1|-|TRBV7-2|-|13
TGTGCCAGCAGCTGGAGGCCAGAATTGGCGGCTTTCTTT
CASSWRPELAAFF
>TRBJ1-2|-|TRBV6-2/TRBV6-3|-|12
TGTGCCAGCAAGAGGCTGGACTATGGCTACACCTTC
CASKRLDYGYTF
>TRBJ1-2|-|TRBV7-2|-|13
TGTGCCAGCAACGACAGGAGAGACTATGGCTACACCTTC
CASNDRRDYGYTF
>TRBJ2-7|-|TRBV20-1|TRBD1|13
TGCAGTGCAAGGACAGGGGGTACCTACGAGCAGTACTTC
CSARTGGTYEQYF
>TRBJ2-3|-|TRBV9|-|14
TGTGCCAGCAGCCCTGTGGGGGGACCCGATACGCAGTATTTT
CASSPVGGPDTQYF
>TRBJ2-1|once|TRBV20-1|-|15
TGCAGTGTTCCGCACCCTTACCAGGGTTACAATGAGCAGTTCTTC
CSVPHPYQGYNEQFF
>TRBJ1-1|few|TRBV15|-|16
TGTGCCACCAGCAGAGATAAAGTCAGCCCGAACACTGAAGCTTTCTTT
CATSRDKVSPNTEAFF
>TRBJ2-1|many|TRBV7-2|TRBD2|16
TGTGCCAGCAGCCTGCCGGGGGGGAGGCGGGACGACGAGCAGTTCTTC
CASSLPGGRRDDEQFF
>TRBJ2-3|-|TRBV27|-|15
TGTGCCAGCAGTTCACCCGCGCGGACCACAGATACGCAGTATTTT
CASSSPARTTDTQYF
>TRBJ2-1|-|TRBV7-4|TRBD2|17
TGTGCCAGCAGCCCCCGCGGGGCTAGCGGGAGTTCTACTGAGCAGTTCTTC
CASSPRGASGSSTEQFF
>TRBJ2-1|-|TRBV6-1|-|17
TGTGCCAGCAGTAGGATGGGGCCAGGGAGCTCCTACAATGAGCAGTTCTTC
CASSRMGPGSSYNEQFF
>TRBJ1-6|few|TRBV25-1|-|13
TGTGCCAGCAGTGAATTACTGAATTCACCCCTCCACTTT
CASSELLNSPLHF
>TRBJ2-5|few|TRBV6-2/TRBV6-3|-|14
TGTGCCAGCACCTCAGGGGAGGTCCAAGAGACCCAGTACTTC
CASTSGEVQETQYF
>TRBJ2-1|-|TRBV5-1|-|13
TGCGCCAGCACTGAGCGGACCTACAATGAGCAGTTCTTC
CASTERTYNEQFF
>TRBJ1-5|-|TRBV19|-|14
TGTGCCACCCGATCGGGGTCGAGCAATCAGCCCCAGCATTTT
CATRSGSSNQPQHF
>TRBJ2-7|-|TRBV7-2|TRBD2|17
TGTGCCAGCAGCTTATTCGGAGTCGCGGGAGGGCCCTACGAGCAGTACTTC
CASSLFGVAGGPYEQYF
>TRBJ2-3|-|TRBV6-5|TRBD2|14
TGTGCCAGCACCGCGGGAGTAGTGGCAGATACGCAGTATTTT
CASTAGVVADTQYF
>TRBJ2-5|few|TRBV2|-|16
TGTGCCAGCAGTCGGCGGTCAGGGAAGATGGGGGAGACCCAGTACTTC
CASSRRSGKMGETQYF
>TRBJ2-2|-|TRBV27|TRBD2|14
TGTGCCAGCAGCCCCGGGAGGGGTGGCGGGGAGCTGTTTTTT
CASSPGRGGGELFF
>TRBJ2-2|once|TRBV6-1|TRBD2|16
TGTGCCAGCACCGCACTAGCGGGAGGGCCAAAGGGGGAGCTGTTTTTT
CASTALAGGPKGELFF
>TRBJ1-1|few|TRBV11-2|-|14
TGTGCCAGCAGCCCTTCCCCTTTGAACACTGAAGCTTTCTTT
CASSPSPLNTEAFF
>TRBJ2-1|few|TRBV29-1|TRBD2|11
TGCAGCGTTGAGGCGGCGGGAGGGCAGTTCTTC
CSVEAAGGQFF
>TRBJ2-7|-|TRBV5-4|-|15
TGTGCCAGCAGCTCTCCGGGACGCCCGACTAACGAGCAGTACTTC
CASSSPGRPTNEQYF
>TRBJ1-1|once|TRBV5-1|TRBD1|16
TGCGCCAGCAGCCAGACCGGGACAGGATTGAACACTGAAGCTTTCTTT
CASSQTGTGLNTEAFF
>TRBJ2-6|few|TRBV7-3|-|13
TGTGCCAGCACCCAAACCGGGGCCAACGTCCTGACTTTC
CASTQTGANVLTF
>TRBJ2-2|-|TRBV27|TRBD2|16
TGTGCCAGCAGTACCCATCGCGCCCGGGGGGCCGGGGAGCTGTTTTTT
CASSTHRARGAGELFF
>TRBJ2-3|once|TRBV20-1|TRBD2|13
TGCAGCCCTAGGCGGGAGGGGGTAGATACGCAGTATTTT
CSPRREGVDTQYF